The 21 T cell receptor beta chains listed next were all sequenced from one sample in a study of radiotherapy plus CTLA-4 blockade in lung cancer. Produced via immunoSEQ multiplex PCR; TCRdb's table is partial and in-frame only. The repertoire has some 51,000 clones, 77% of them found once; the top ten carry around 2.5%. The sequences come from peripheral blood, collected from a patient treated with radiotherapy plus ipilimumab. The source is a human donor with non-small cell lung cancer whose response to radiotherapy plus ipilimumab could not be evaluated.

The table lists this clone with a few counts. CDR3 coding DNA: TGTGCCAGCAGCTTAGCCCACCAGGGTTACTATGGCTACACCTTC. It is translated as CASSLAHQGYYGYTF. The chain employs TRBV7-2 and TRBJ1-2; possibly TRBD1 for D (5 bases). CDR3 length: 15 residues. V was cut by 0 bases and J by 3 bases, with 11 bases left in between. Per the germline V gene, CDR1 is SGHTA and CDR2 is FQGNSA. The variable domain in full, completed from reference TRBV7-2 and TRBJ1-2, reads GAGVSQSPSNKVTEKGKDVELRCDPISGHTALYWYRQSLGQGLEFLIYFQGNSAPDKSGLPSDRFSAERTGGSVSTLTIQRTQQEDSAVYLCASSLAHQGYYGYTFGSGTRLTVV.

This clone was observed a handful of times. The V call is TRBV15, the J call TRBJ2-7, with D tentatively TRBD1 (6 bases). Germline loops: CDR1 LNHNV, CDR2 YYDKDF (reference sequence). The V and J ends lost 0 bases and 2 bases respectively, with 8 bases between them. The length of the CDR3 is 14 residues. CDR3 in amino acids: CATSRDRGPYEQYF. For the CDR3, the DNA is TGTGCCACCAGCAGAGACAGGGGCCCCTACGAGCAGTACTTC.

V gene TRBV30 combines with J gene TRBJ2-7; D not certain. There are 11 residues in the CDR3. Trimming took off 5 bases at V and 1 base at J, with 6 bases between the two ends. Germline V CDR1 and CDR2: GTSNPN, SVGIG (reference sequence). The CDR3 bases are TGTGCCTGGGGCAGGTCCTACGAGCAGTACTTC. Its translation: CAWGRSYEQYF.

This chain's CDR3 is CASSLRSSYEQYF. CDR3 in DNA: TGTGCCAGCAGCTTAAGGAGCTCCTACGAGCAGTACTTC. The chain recombines TRBV11-3 with TRBJ2-7; D is unresolved. This CDR3 comprises 13 residues. Trimming removed 2 bases from V and 0 bases from J, with 5 bases in between. Germline assignment: CDR1 SGHNT and CDR2 YENEEA.

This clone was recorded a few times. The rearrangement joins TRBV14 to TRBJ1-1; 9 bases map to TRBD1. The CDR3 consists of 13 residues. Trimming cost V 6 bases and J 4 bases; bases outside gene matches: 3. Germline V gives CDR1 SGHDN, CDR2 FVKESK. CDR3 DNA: TGTGCCAGCAGAGGGGACAGGGTCACTGAAGCTTTCTTT. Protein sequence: CASRGDRVTEAFF.

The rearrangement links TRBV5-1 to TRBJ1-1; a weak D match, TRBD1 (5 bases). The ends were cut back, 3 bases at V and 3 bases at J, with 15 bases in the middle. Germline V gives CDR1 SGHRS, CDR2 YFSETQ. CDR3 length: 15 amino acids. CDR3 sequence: CASSSTGEGDTEAFF. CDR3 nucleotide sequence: TGCGCCAGCAGCTCAACGGGGGAAGGGGACACTGAAGCTTTCTTT.

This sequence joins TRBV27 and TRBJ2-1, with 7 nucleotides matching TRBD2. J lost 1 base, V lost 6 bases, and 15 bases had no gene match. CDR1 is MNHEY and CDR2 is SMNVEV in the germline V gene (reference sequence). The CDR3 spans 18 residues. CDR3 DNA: TGTGCCAGCAGCAGCCCGATGAGGACTAGAAGGTCCTACAATGAGCAGTTCTTC. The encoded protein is CASSSPMRTRRSYNEQFF.

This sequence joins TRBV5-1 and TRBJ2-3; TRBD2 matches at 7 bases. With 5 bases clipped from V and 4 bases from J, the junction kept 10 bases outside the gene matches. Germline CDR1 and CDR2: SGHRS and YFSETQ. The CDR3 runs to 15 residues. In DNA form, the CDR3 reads TGCGCCAGCAGACCTTGGACTAGTCAGTCAGATACGCAGTATTTT. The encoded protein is CASRPWTSQSDTQYF.

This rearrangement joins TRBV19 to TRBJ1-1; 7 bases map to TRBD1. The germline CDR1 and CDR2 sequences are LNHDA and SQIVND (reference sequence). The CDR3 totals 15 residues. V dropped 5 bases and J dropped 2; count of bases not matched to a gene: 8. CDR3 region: CASSAGDRTNTEAFF. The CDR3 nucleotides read TGTGCCAGTAGTGCCGGGGACAGAACTAACACTGAAGCTTTCTTT.

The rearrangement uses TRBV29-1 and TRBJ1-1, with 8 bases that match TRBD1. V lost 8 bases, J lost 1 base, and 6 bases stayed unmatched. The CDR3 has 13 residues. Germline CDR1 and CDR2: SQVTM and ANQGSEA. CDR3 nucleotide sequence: TGCAGCTTCACGACAGGGGAGAACACTGAAGCTTTCTTT. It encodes CSFTTGENTEAFF.

The CDR3 DNA is TGTGCCAGCAGCGATCGGGCCGGGGTAGAGCCCCAGCATTTT. Translating gives CASSDRAGVEPQHF. The V call is TRBV5-4, the J call TRBJ1-5; no clear D gene. This CDR3 contains 14 residues. Trimming stripped 4 bases from V and 8 bases from J, with 16 bases between. Germline CDR1 is SGHNT and CDR2 is YYREEE (reference sequence).

DNA of the CDR3: TGTGCCAGCAGCCCCAGTCCGGGACAGGCGGCGAGAGAGCAGTACTTC. Its protein is CASSPSPGQAAREQYF. The rearrangement joins TRBV9 to TRBJ2-7; 8 bases are a match to TRBD1. The CDR3 is made up of 16 amino acids. Trimming removed 4 bases from V and 7 bases from J; junction bases left unmatched: 16. CDR1 and CDR2 from the germline V gene are SGDLS and YYNGEE.

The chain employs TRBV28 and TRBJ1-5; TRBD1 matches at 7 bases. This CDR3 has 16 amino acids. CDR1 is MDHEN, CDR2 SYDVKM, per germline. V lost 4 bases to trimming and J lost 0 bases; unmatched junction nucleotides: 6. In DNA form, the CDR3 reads TGTGCCAGCAGTTCCCTGGGACAGATTAGCAATCAGCCCCAGCATTTT. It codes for CASSSLGQISNQPQHF.

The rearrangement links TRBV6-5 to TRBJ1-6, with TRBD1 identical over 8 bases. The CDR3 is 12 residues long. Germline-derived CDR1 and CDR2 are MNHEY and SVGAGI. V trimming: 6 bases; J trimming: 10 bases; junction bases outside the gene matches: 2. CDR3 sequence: CASSRQGSPLHF. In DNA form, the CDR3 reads TGTGCCAGCAGCAGACAGGGGTCACCCCTCCACTTT.

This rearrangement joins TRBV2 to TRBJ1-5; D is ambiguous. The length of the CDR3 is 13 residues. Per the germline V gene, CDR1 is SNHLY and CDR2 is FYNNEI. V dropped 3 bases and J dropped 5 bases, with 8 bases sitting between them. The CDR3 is CASSEHTYQPQHF. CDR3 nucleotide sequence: TGTGCCAGCAGTGAGCACACCTATCAGCCCCAGCATTTT.

CDR3 protein: CASSVTSGTVEQYF. CDR3 bases: TGTGCCAGCAGTGTTACTAGCGGGACAGTCGAGCAGTACTTC. The V call is TRBV6-5, the J call TRBJ2-7; 10 positions match TRBD2. J lost 6 bases, V lost 5 bases, and 7 bases had no gene match. This CDR3 is built from 14 residues. The germline V gene has CDR1 MNHEY and CDR2 SVGAGI.

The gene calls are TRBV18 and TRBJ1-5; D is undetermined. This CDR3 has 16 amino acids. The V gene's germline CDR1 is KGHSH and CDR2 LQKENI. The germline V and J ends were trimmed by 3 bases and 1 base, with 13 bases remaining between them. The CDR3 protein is CASSPQERVSNQPQHF. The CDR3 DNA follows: TGTGCCAGCTCACCGCAAGAGAGGGTAAGCAATCAGCCCCAGCATTTT.

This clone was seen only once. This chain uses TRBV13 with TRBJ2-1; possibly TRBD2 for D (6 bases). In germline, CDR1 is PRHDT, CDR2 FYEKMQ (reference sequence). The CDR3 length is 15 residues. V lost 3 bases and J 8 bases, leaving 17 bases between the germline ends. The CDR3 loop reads CASSFRDTSGDEQFF. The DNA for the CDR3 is TGTGCCAGCAGCTTTAGGGATACCTCGGGGGATGAGCAGTTCTTC.

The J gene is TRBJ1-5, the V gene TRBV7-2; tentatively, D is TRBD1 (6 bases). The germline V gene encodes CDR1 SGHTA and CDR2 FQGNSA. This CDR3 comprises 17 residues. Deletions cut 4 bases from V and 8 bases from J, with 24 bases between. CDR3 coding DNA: TGTGCCAGCAGCTCCCGGAGGGGGGGCGCAGCCTCGGAGCCCCAGCATTTT. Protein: CASSSRRGGAASEPQHF.

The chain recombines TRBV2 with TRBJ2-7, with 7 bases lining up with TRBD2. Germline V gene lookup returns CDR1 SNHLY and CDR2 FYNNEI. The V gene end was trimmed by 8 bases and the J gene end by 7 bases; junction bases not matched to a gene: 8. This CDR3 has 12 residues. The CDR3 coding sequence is TGTGCCAGCCGGGACTACCTTTCTGAGCAGTACTTC. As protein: CASRDYLSEQYF.

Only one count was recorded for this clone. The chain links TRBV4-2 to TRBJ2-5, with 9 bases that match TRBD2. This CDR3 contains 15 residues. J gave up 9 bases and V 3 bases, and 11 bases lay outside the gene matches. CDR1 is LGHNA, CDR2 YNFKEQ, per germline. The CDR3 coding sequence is TGTGCCAGCAGCCAGCTAGCGGGAAAAAAAGGTGCCCAGTACTTC. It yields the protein CASSQLAGKKGAQYF.